This entry lists 27 T cell receptor beta chains sequenced from one sample in a study of blood T cell repertoires in COVID-19. The table came from immunoSEQ multiplex PCR; TCRdb's copy has only in-frame clones and leaves some out. This repertoire shows some 83,000 clones, 89% found once; its top ten account for about 2%. Sequenced: peripheral blood. All receptors derive from a man aged 45-65 years with acute or convalescent COVID-19.

The chain links TRBV18 to TRBJ1-1; no definite D call. The V gene's germline CDR1 is KGHSH and CDR2 LQKENI. Deletions cut 1 base from V and 11 bases from J, with 17 bases between. This CDR3 contains 14 residues. The DNA for the CDR3 is TGTGCCAGCTCACCACTTGAGGGATTCGGAGGGGCTTTCTTT. Its protein is CASSPLEGFGGAFF.

V and J are TRBV28 and TRBJ1-6; 7 nucleotides match TRBD1. The length of the CDR3 is 20 residues. J lost 7 bases, V lost 0 bases, and 18 bases had no gene match. From germline, CDR1 is MDHEN and CDR2 SYDVKM. CDR3 nucleotide sequence: TGTGCCAGCAGTTTATGGTCCCCTCGTCTTCAGGACAGGCTCAATTCACCCCTCCACTTT. It translates to CASSLWSPRLQDRLNSPLHF.

J is TRBJ2-2 and V is TRBV7-6, with 12 bases identical to TRBD1. CDR3 length: 16 residues. The V and J ends lost 5 bases and 4 bases, in that order; junction bases with no gene match: 5. CDR1 is SGHVS and CDR2 is FNYEAQ in the germline V gene. CDR3 DNA: TGTGCCAGCAGCGCTGGGACAGGGGGCCCCACCGGGGAGCTGTTTTTT. It codes for CASSAGTGGPTGELFF.

The chain uses TRBV5-5 and TRBJ2-3; D may be TRBD2 (7 bases). Trimming cost V 4 bases and J 3 bases, with 15 bases left between them. Germline CDR1 SGHKS, CDR2 YYEKEE (reference sequence). There are 15 residues in the CDR3. CDR3 in amino acids: CASSRGGRVTDTQYF. The DNA for the CDR3 is TGTGCCAGCAGCAGGGGGGGCAGGGTAACAGATACGCAGTATTTT.

The V and J genes are TRBV6-5 and TRBJ2-5, with TRBD2 as a possible D gene (7 bases). V was pared by 0 bases and J by 3 bases, with 14 bases between. This CDR3 region has 16 residues. Germline V gene data show CDR1 as MNHEY and CDR2 as SVGAGI. CDR3 sequence: CASSYSVGGRKETQYF. CDR3 bases: TGTGCCAGCAGTTACTCTGTCGGGGGGCGAAAAGAGACCCAGTACTTC.

CDR3 sequence: CASSFRGQHRREAFF. The CDR3 DNA sequence: TGTGCCAGCAGTTTTCGGGGACAGCATAGGAGAGAAGCTTTCTTT. The rearrangement uses TRBV27 and TRBJ1-1; TRBD1 matches at 7 bases. The CDR3 has 15 amino acids. With 3 bases clipped from V and 8 bases from J, the junction kept 12 bases outside the gene matches. Germline-derived CDR1 and CDR2 are MNHEY and SMNVEV (reference sequence).

Only one count was recorded for this clone. The genes are TRBV7-9 and TRBJ2-5, with D tentatively TRBD1 (6 bases). Between the trimmed V and J ends, which lost 0 bases and 3 bases, there was a span of 8 bases. The CDR3 consists of 14 residues. Germline values: CDR1 SEHNR, CDR2 FQNEAQ (reference sequence). This CDR3 is CASSLARTEETQYF. The CDR3 DNA reads as TGTGCCAGCAGCTTAGCCCGGACAGAAGAGACCCAGTACTTC.

The rearrangement joins TRBV2 to TRBJ2-5; a weak D match, TRBD1 (7 bases). This CDR3 spans 15 amino acids. Germline CDR1 is SNHLY and CDR2 is FYNNEI. The V gene lost 5 bases and the J gene lost 5 bases, with 18 bases spanning the gap. The CDR3 loop reads CASSFGGTESETQYF. DNA for the CDR3: TGTGCCAGCAGTTTTGGGGGGACAGAATCGGAGACCCAGTACTTC.

J is TRBJ2-5 and V is TRBV24-1; 12 bases match TRBD1. The germline CDR1 and CDR2 sequences are KGHDR and SFDVKD. With V trimmed by 0 bases and J by 7 bases, 8 bases remained unmatched. This CDR3 region has 17 residues. The CDR3 protein is CATSDLSGTGGAVTQYF. The CDR3 nucleotides are TGTGCCACCAGTGATTTGAGCGGGACAGGGGGCGCGGTGACCCAGTACTTC.

This chain uses TRBV3-1 (or the pseudogene TRBV3-2) with TRBJ2-5; the D gene is possibly TRBD1 (5 bases). The ends were cut back, 3 bases at V and 5 bases at J, with 19 bases in the middle. Germline CDR1 reads LGHDT; CDR2 reads YNNKEL (reference sequence). The CDR3 contains 16 residues. This CDR3 reads CASSHSIAGGAETQYF. CDR3 DNA: TGTGCCAGCAGCCATAGCATTGCAGGTGGGGCGGAGACCCAGTACTTC.

This chain connects TRBV19 to TRBJ1-3; D gene unclear. V lost 8 bases to trimming and J lost 0 bases, with 8 bases between them. Germline lookup yields CDR1 LNHDA and CDR2 SQIVND (reference sequence). The CDR3 extends over 13 amino acids. This CDR3 is CASSRSSGNTIYF. The CDR3 DNA follows: TGTGCCAGTTCGCGGAGCTCTGGAAACACCATATATTTT.

The chain carries TRBV4-1 and TRBJ1-5, with 8 bases lining up with TRBD1. This CDR3 contains 16 residues. V shed 3 bases, J shed 1 base, and the junction held 5 bases outside the gene matches. Per the germline V gene, CDR1 is MGHRA and CDR2 is YSYEKL. CDR3 sequence: CASSQGWTGSNQPQHF. The CDR3, as DNA: TGCGCCAGCAGCCAGGGCTGGACAGGGAGCAATCAGCCCCAGCATTTT.

V is TRBV12-5 and J is TRBJ1-1; D ambiguous. This CDR3 is built from 15 residues. V gave up 2 bases and J gave up 4 bases, with 14 bases separating them. Germline assignment: CDR1 LGHNT and CDR2 FRNRAP. The CDR3 DNA follows: TGTGCTAGTGGTTTGCCCCAGGTGGCGGGCACTGAAGCTTTCTTT. Its translation: CASGLPQVAGTEAFF.

V and J are TRBV6-6 and TRBJ2-5; 8 bases fit TRBD2. The germline gives CDR1 MNHNY, CDR2 SVGAGI (reference sequence). J gave up 4 bases and V 6 bases, and 10 bases lay outside the gene matches. The CDR3 loop spans 15 amino acids. For the CDR3, the DNA is TGTGCCAGCAGGAACTTCGGGGGGGAGATAGAGACCCAGTACTTC. Residues: CASRNFGGEIETQYF.

The count of this clone is one. The rearrangement links TRBV19 to TRBJ1-2, with 9 bases identical to TRBD1. Germline-derived CDR1 and CDR2 are LNHDA and SQIVND (reference sequence). The CDR3 covers 14 residues. With 8 bases clipped from V and 9 bases from J, the junction kept 13 bases outside the gene matches. The CDR3 DNA reads TGTGCCAGTCGTAAGGACAGGGGAGAGCGGAGCTACACCTTC. Protein sequence: CASRKDRGERSYTF.

The chain carries TRBV29-1 and TRBJ2-1; 7 positions match TRBD2. V trimming: 4 bases; J trimming: 10 bases; junction bases outside the gene matches: 10. CDR3 length equals 13 residues. The germline V gene has CDR1 SQVTM and CDR2 ANQGSEA. CDR3 sequence reads: CSVVWGRASEQFF. CDR3 bases: TGCAGCGTTGTATGGGGGAGGGCCAGCGAGCAGTTCTTC.

V and J are TRBV19 and TRBJ1-6, with D hard to call. CDR1 and CDR2 from the germline V gene are LNHDA and SQIVND (reference sequence). CDR3 length equals 14 residues. The ends were cut back, 7 bases at V and 5 bases at J, with 12 bases in the middle. The DNA of the CDR3 is TGTGCCAGTAAAATTTGGCAGGATAATTCACCCCTCCACTTT. This gives the protein CASKIWQDNSPLHF.

The chain uses TRBV28 and TRBJ1-1; no reliable D call. The CDR3 has 11 residues. Germline V lookup: CDR1 MDHEN, CDR2 SYDVKM. V shed 3 bases and J shed 10 bases, with 9 bases lying between them. This CDR3 reads CASSFQTRAFF. CDR3 nucleotide sequence: TGTGCCAGCAGTTTTCAGACTAGAGCTTTCTTT.

The chain is built from TRBV6-2 or TRBV6-3 and TRBJ1-3; 7 bases line up with TRBD1. CDR3 size: 17 residues. J gave up 0 bases and V 5 bases, and 10 bases lay outside the gene matches. CDR1 and CDR2 (germline): MNHEY, SVGEGT. CDR3 sequence (DNA): TGTGCCAGCAGTGCGGGGACAGCTTTTTTCTCTGGAAACACCATATATTTT. It specifies CASSAGTAFFSGNTIYF.

The J gene is TRBJ1-1, the V gene TRBV6-6; 7 nucleotides match TRBD1. Germline CDR1 is MNHNY and CDR2 is SVGAGI (reference sequence). The CDR3 sequence is 14 residues long. The J segment lost 1 base and the V segment lost 7 bases, leaving 6 bases of the junction unmatched. Here the CDR3 DNA reads TGTGCCAGCATCCCAGACAGGGCGAACACTGAAGCTTTCTTT. Translating it yields CASIPDRANTEAFF.

This sequence joins TRBV11-2 and TRBJ1-1; the match to TRBD1 covers 8 bases. The CDR3 runs 15 residues. Germline assignment: CDR1 SGHAT and CDR2 FQNNGV. With 3 bases clipped from V and 2 bases from J, the junction kept 5 bases outside the gene matches. CDR3 region: CASSFWTGTNTEAFF. In nucleotides, the CDR3 is TGTGCCAGCAGCTTCTGGACAGGGACTAACACTGAAGCTTTCTTT.

The genes are TRBV5-4 and TRBJ1-6; a possible D gene is TRBD1 (5 bases). V gave up 2 bases and J gave up 10 bases, with 13 bases separating them. The CDR3 length is 14 residues. Germline values: CDR1 SGHNT, CDR2 YYREEE (reference sequence). The CDR3 DNA reads TGTGCCAGCAGCTTCAGCAGGGTTGGCTCACCCCTCCACTTT. It yields the protein CASSFSRVGSPLHF. The full variable domain, its missing parts supplied by reference TRBV5-4 and TRBJ1-6, is ETGVTQSPTHLIKTRGQQVTLRCSSQSGHNTVSWYQQALGQGPQFIFQYYREEENGRGNFPPRFSGLQFPNYSSELNVNALELDDSALYLCASSFSRVGSPLHFGNGTRLTVT.

The chain recombines TRBV7-9 with TRBJ1-1; D uncertain. This CDR3 comprises 13 residues. V was trimmed by 5 bases and J by 1 base, leaving 8 bases between them. CDR1 and CDR2 (germline): SEHNR, FQNEAQ (reference sequence). This CDR3 reads CASSLSWNTEAFF. The DNA of the CDR3 is TGTGCCAGCAGCCTGAGTTGGAACACTGAAGCTTTCTTT. The full variable domain, rest sourced from reference TRBV7-9 and TRBJ1-1, is DTGVSQNPRHKITKRGQNVTFRCDPISEHNRLYWYRQTLGQGPEFLTYFQNEAQLEKSRLLSDRFSAERPKGSFSTLEIQRTEQGDSAMYLCASSLSWNTEAFFGQGTRLTVV.

The chain employs TRBV28 and TRBJ1-4; D is perhaps TRBD1 (5 bases). Trimming removed 8 bases from V and 7 bases from J, with 8 bases in between. This CDR3 has 11 residues. The germline CDR1 and CDR2 sequences are MDHEN and SYDVKM. The CDR3 DNA reads TGTGCCAGCCGTGACAGTGAAAAACTGTTTTTT. It is translated as CASRDSEKLFF.

This rearrangement joins TRBV5-8 to TRBJ2-1; no definite D call. This CDR3 region has 17 residues. In germline, CDR1 is SGHTS, CDR2 YDEGEE. The ends were cut back, 2 bases at V and 2 bases at J, with 17 bases in the middle. The CDR3 loop reads CASSFIRVLITYNEQFF. The CDR3 region has the DNA TGTGCCAGCAGCTTCATCCGGGTCCTAATTACCTACAATGAGCAGTTCTTC.

The rearrangement uses TRBV21-1 and TRBJ1-2; TRBD1 is the table's D call, not checked against the DNA. TRBV21-1 corresponds to a pseudogene. This CDR3 is 14 amino acids long. The CDR3 is CASNRRQGGRGYTF. The DNA for the CDR3 is TGTGCCAGCAACCGTCGACAGGGAGGTAGAGGCTACACCTTC.

This chain uses TRBV7-2 with TRBJ2-5, with D perhaps matching TRBD2 (6 bases). V was clipped by 7 bases and J by 5 bases, with 20 bases between them. CDR1 SGHTA and CDR2 FQGNSA come from the germline V gene. The CDR3 totals 15 residues. The chain's CDR3 is CASKASAPEGETQYF. CDR3 DNA sequence: TGTGCCAGCAAAGCTAGCGCCCCCGAGGGGGAGACCCAGTACTTC.